This T cell receptor beta chain came from a study of blood T cell repertoires in COVID-19. Turning to the study itself: Specimens from acute and convalescent COVID-19 originated in the United States, Italy and Spain. PBMCs, B-cell-depleted T cells, or T cells provided the cDNA or gDNA that made up the material.

CDR1 and CDR2 (germline): SQVTM, ANQGSEA. With V trimmed by 5 bases and J by 2 bases, 5 bases remained unmatched. The CDR3 runs 13 residues. Sequenced by immunoSEQ multiplex PCR; TCRdb stores in-frame clones only, minus some. The profile shows a few hundred thousand clones, just over 90% of them singletons. The chain carries TRBV29-1 and TRBJ2-7, with 8 nucleotides matching TRBD1. The sequencing sample was made of PBMCs or T cells enriched from blood (not recorded which). The receptor was derived from a woman aged 40 to 49 who had been exposed to COVID-19. CDR3 in amino acids: CSVLGQGPYEQYF. The CDR3 nucleotides read TGCAGCGTTCTAGGACAGGGTCCCTACGAGCAGTACTTC.